A single sample is the source of the 15 T cell receptor beta chains below, sequenced in a study of cytomegalovirus exposure and HLA in healthy donors. Use of 60 Vbeta and 13 Jbeta primers characterized the PCR. Sequencing used immunoSEQ multiplex PCR; TCRdb keeps in-frame clones, though not all of them. The sample consists of over 130,000 clones, roughly 77% of them appearing once. Sequencing was carried out using PBMCs. These receptors were taken from a woman in her twenties or thirties in good health and CMV-seronegative.

This clone was detected only a few times. The chain links TRBV5-1 to TRBJ2-5, with TRBD2 matching over 7 bases. Germline assignment: CDR1 SGHRS and CDR2 YFSETQ. The CDR3 extends over 17 amino acids. V shed 0 bases, J shed 1 base, and the junction held 9 bases outside the gene matches. The chain's CDR3 is CASSLGRASGGQETQYF. The CDR3 region has the DNA TGCGCCAGCAGCTTGGGGCGGGCTAGCGGAGGCCAAGAGACCCAGTACTTC.

The rearrangement uses TRBV6-1 and TRBJ1-2, with D possibly being TRBD1 (5 bases). Germline-derived CDR1 and CDR2 are MNHNS and SASEGT. CDR3 length equals 14 residues. V was trimmed by 2 bases and J by 2 bases, leaving 9 bases between them. CDR3: CASSESRVNYGYTF. As DNA, the CDR3 is TGTGCCAGCAGTGAAAGCAGGGTCAACTATGGCTACACCTTC.

This clone was detected a few times. J is TRBJ2-7 and V is TRBV28, with 10 nucleotides matching TRBD2. The CDR3 sequence is 16 residues long. CDR1 is MDHEN, CDR2 SYDVKM, per germline. The trim removed 3 bases at V and 0 bases at J, leaving 5 bases unmatched. The chain's CDR3 is CASSFHGTSDSYEQYF. Written as DNA, the CDR3 is TGTGCCAGCAGTTTTCACGGGACTAGCGACTCCTACGAGCAGTACTTC. Full variable domain (remainder filled in from reference TRBV28 and TRBJ2-7): DVKVTQSSRYLVKRTGEKVFLECVQDMDHENMFWYRQDPGLGLRLIYFSYDVKMKEKGDIPEGYSVSREKKERFSLILESASTNQTSMYLCASSFHGTSDSYEQYFGPGTRLTVT.

The V call is TRBV28, the J call TRBJ2-1; TRBD1 might be the D (6 bases). V was cut by 1 base and J by 9 bases, with 10 bases left in between. Germline CDR1 reads MDHEN; CDR2 reads SYDVKM. The length of the CDR3 is 13 residues. CDR3 region: CASSLSGVGEQFF. CDR3 coding DNA: TGTGCCAGCAGTTTATCAGGGGTCGGTGAGCAGTTCTTC.

The chain carries TRBV7-2 and TRBJ2-1; 14 bases are a match to TRBD2. The germline gives CDR1 SGHTA, CDR2 FQGNSA. This CDR3 is built from 15 residues. Trimming cost V 3 bases and J 5 bases; bases outside gene matches: 0. The CDR3 loop reads CASSLGLAGDNEQFF. The CDR3 coding sequence is TGTGCCAGCAGCTTGGGACTAGCGGGGGACAATGAGCAGTTCTTC. The variable domain in full, with the rest retrieved from reference TRBV7-2 and TRBJ2-1, is GAGVSQSPSNKVTEKGKDVELRCDPISGHTALYWYRQSLGQGLEFLIYFQGNSAPDKSGLPSDRFSAERTGGSVSTLTIQRTQQEDSAVYLCASSLGLAGDNEQFFGPGTRLTVL.

This clone has only one observation. The chain has TRBV9 and TRBJ1-2; D possibly corresponds to TRBD1 (6 bases). The ends were cut back, 3 bases at V and 4 bases at J, with 10 bases in the middle. The CDR3 has 13 amino acids. CDR1 is SGDLS, CDR2 YYNGEE, per germline. This CDR3 reads CASSAGGAYGYTF. The CDR3, as DNA: TGTGCCAGCAGCGCGGGGGGGGCCTATGGCTACACCTTC.

The rearrangement links TRBV5-1 to TRBJ1-5, with 9 bases identical to TRBD1. J was trimmed by 2 bases and V by 2 bases; bases with no gene match: 5. The CDR3 has 16 residues. CDR1 is SGHRS, CDR2 YFSETQ, per germline. The CDR3 reads CASSFTGGFCNQPQHF. The CDR3 coding sequence is TGCGCCAGCAGCTTTACAGGGGGCTTTTGCAATCAGCCCCAGCATTTT.

The rearrangement links TRBV4-2 to TRBJ2-5, with TRBD1 identical over 8 bases. CDR3 length: 14 residues. The germline gives CDR1 LGHNA, CDR2 YNFKEQ. V was clipped by 6 bases and J by 2 bases; unmatched bases: 5. The CDR3 sequence: CASSRGQGQETQYF. The CDR3 region has the DNA TGTGCCAGCAGTCGTGGACAGGGTCAAGAGACCCAGTACTTC.

The chain couples TRBV6-1 to TRBJ1-1, with D possibly TRBD1 on 6 matching bases. Germline V gene sequence: CDR1 MNHNS, CDR2 SASEGT. The CDR3 is 14 amino acids. Trimming left V 5 bases short and J 3 bases short, with 13 bases between. This CDR3 reads CASSLGAGDTEAFF. The CDR3 DNA is TGTGCCAGCAGTTTAGGGGCAGGGGACACTGAAGCTTTCTTT.

The chain employs TRBV28 and TRBJ2-5, with D hard to call. Germline V gene lookup returns CDR1 MDHEN and CDR2 SYDVKM. Between the trimmed V and J ends, which lost 7 bases and 4 bases, there was a span of 16 bases. This CDR3 has 14 amino acids. The CDR3 DNA sequence: TGTGCCAGCATCATGAGCCTGGCAGGAGAGACCCAGTACTTC. Residues: CASIMSLAGETQYF. Using reference TRBV28 and TRBJ2-5 for the parts outside the CDR3, the full variable domain is DVKVTQSSRYLVKRTGEKVFLECVQDMDHENMFWYRQDPGLGLRLIYFSYDVKMKEKGDIPEGYSVSREKKERFSLILESASTNQTSMYLCASIMSLAGETQYFGPGTRLLVL.

This clone has a single count. The J gene is TRBJ2-1, the V gene TRBV7-9; the match to TRBD1 covers 7 bases. The junction had 0 bases not matched to a gene; V was cut back by 1 base and J by 6 bases. This CDR3 is built from 13 residues. Germline CDR1 and CDR2: SEHNR and FQNEAQ (reference sequence). DNA for the CDR3: TGTGCCAGCAGCTTAGGGACAGGCAATGAGCAGTTCTTC. Amino acids: CASSLGTGNEQFF.

This chain links TRBV7-9 with TRBJ2-3; 7 nucleotides agree with TRBD2. The CDR3 loop spans 16 amino acids. V was pared by 5 bases and J by 4 bases, with 12 bases of the junction left unmatched. Germline V gene lookup returns CDR1 SEHNR and CDR2 FQNEAQ (reference sequence). The CDR3: CASSPASGPRADTQYF. The CDR3 DNA is TGTGCCAGCAGCCCTGCTAGCGGCCCGAGGGCAGATACGCAGTATTTT.

The gene calls are TRBV23-1 and TRBJ2-7; D may be TRBD2 (7 bases). TRBV23-1 qualifies as an ORF whose function is uncertain. Trimming shortened V by 1 base and J by 3 bases, and 22 bases separated the two germline ends. This CDR3 spans 18 amino acids. For the CDR3, the DNA is TGCGCCAGCAGTCAATGGGTCGGGGGGCCGACAGAGGACTACGAGCAGTACGTC. As protein: CASSQWVGGPTEDYEQYV.

The chain couples TRBV2 to TRBJ2-7; 13 positions agree with TRBD2. Trimming took 6 bases from V and 10 from J; bases not matched to a gene: 6. The CDR3 has 13 residues. CDR1 and CDR2 (germline): SNHLY, FYNNEI. The chain's CDR3 is CASSSGLAGEQYF. CDR3 bases: TGTGCCAGCAGCTCCGGACTAGCGGGAGAACAGTACTTC.

The gene calls are TRBV19 and TRBJ2-3, with D possibly being TRBD2 (5 bases). Germline CDR1 is LNHDA and CDR2 is SQIVND (reference sequence). CDR3 size: 24 residues. The V end lost 2 bases, the J end lost 2 bases, and 38 bases lay between the germline ends. CDR3 loop: CASSITGFPMNPLVLIPTTDTQYF. The CDR3 bases are TGTGCCAGTAGTATAACGGGATTCCCTATGAACCCTCTTGTCCTTATACCTACCACAGATACGCAGTATTTT.